This T cell receptor (beta chain) was observed in a study of T-cell reconstitution after alpha-beta-depleted transplantation in children. This clonotype was seen a few times. A library of TCRbeta sequences, prepared with unique molecular identifiers, was generated. One entry per CDR3 protein, called by TCRdb with MiXCR from the PCR reads. The sample holds 190,000 or so distinct CDR3 sequences, about 15% seen once. Germline CDR1 is SGHVS and CDR2 is FQNEAQ. Trimming took 5 bases from V and 1 from J; bases not matched to a gene: 5. The CDR3 has 16 residues. The clonotype was recovered from a human donor who donated a stem cell graft to a child with acute lymphoblastic leukemia. The rearrangement joins TRBV7-8 to TRBJ2-6; 7 bases agree with TRBD2. The starting material was PBMCs from the stem cell graft donor, obtained from the stem cell graft. CDR3: CASSQREGSGANVLTF. CDR3 nucleotide sequence: TGTGCCAGCAGCCAGAGGGAGGGGTCTGGGGCCAACGTCCTGACTTTC.